This entry is about one TCR beta chain. This clone was seen a few times. The antigen it recognizes is unknown. Only one base separates this from a far larger clonotype, so it likely reflects a read error. This sample is drawn from a study of cytomegalovirus exposure and HLA in healthy donors (dated by TCRdb to the late 2010s). With respect to the entire study: An earlier analysis of roughly 500 of the donors reported about 290 Gb of sequence data and 117 million unique TCR beta sequences from about 200 million T cells. An early release that covered some 630 HLA-typed donors contained approximately 300 gigabases of sequencing data and tens of millions of unique TCR sequences. The genetic ancestry cluster associated with self-reported Caucasian donors included 81% of the approximately 400 genotyped donors. The aim of the study was to test whether cataloging public T cell receptors could identify signatures of past pathogen exposure. The T cell repertoires of 666 subjects were profiled by immunosequencing and related to cytomegalovirus serostatus. In addition to the first cohort of 650 to 750 subjects, a separate validation cohort of about 120 different subjects was used. To predict cytomegalovirus infection status, the study combined high-throughput TCR immunosequencing, statistical association of individual TCRs with disease status, and machine learning. In a later analysis, previously published TCR beta repertoires from 666 donors were re-analyzed and high-resolution HLA genotyping was added so that TCR occurrence patterns could be studied. The later analysis used no new phenotypic data to find candidate immune exposures, relying instead on TCR beta sequences and their occurrence across donors. To decide whether each TCR beta V gene segment behaved as functional or pseudogenic, an earlier analysis of 587 of the donors relied on high-throughput TCR beta sequencing. Donor age, sex, ethnicity and CMV serostatus were compiled alongside the repertoire data. Genome-wide SNP genotypes for about 60% of the roughly 700 donors were used in a later genetic analysis, which treated that subset as a discovery cohort. All discovery cohort repertoires had been generated on a single sequencing platform. Class I and class II HLA loci were covered by the typing at four-digit resolution. The number of donors typed differed by locus, with about 629-640 for A, B, C, DRB1 and DQB1, approximately 500 for DQA1, 600 to 610 for DPA1, and around 430 for DPB1. About five DR-DQ haplotypes were treated as single units for association and clustering because of strong linkage in the cohort. Across 398 genotyped donors of the cohort, an average of about 240,000 unique TCR beta nucleotide sequences per donor were sequenced, and 15% to 20% of those sequences were non-productive.

What the authors observed across the whole study: A cluster of highly shared sequence variants was judged likely to represent a technical artifact of the sequencing pipeline. In an earlier analysis of 587 of the donors, most TCR beta V segments were observed in productive rearrangements about 90% or about 30% of the time, broadly matching IMGT annotations. Cytomegalovirus status was reported to be diagnosed by the classifier with high specificity and sensitivity in both the original and validation cohorts. V-gene and J-gene trimming of TCR beta chains was associated with a missense DCLRE1C variant in a later genetic analysis, and the association was replicated in an independent cohort. In a later analysis, HLA-associated TCR beta chains showed more clonal expansion and lower generation probabilities than non-associated chains that were equally common. The study gave a list of more than 150 TCR beta chains associated with cytomegalovirus. In a later analysis, several top co-occurrence clusters were reported to appear linked to parvovirus B19, influenza, CMV and Epstein-Barr virus. Specific HLA alleles were associated with 15,000 to 20,000 TCR beta sequences at a false discovery rate of 0.05 in a later analysis. Roughly uniform sequencing depth across donors was assumed in presence/absence analyses, although this assumption may not hold. When HLA alleles, especially DR and DQ, strongly co-occurred, attributing TCR associations to individual alleles was difficult. Only TCR beta chains were sequenced in this cohort, and the absence of alpha or paired-chain data limited detectable features. Most CMV-associated TCR beta chains appeared to be HLA-restricted in a later analysis, and the HLA associations seemed to be driven largely by CMV exposure. A later genetic analysis reported fewer N-insertions in productive TCRs among donors in an Asian-associated ancestry cluster than the roughly 670-donor mean. A further reported finding was that TCR beta sequences accurately predicted the HLA-A and HLA-B alleles for most subjects in the first cohort. Because HLA typing was unavailable for some donors at each locus, only the typed subset was used in association tests. While some public TCRs were present in many individuals, most TCR sequences turned up only very rarely across donors. A later analysis found that TCR association rates varied across HLA loci, with DRB1 alleles showing the most associated TCRs and HLA-C alleles the fewest. CMV serostatus was the only immune exposure information available for the cohort. The earlier analysis of about 600 of the donors excluded about 16 rarely observed V segments, including chromosome 9 orphons, because counts were too low. It was suggested by the authors that the approach could potentially be generalized to other disease states and immunological phenotypes. A few of the identified cytomegalovirus-associated TCR beta chains were confirmed in vitro to be specific for cytomegalovirus antigens. Correlated functional status among segregating V segments might be attributable to linkage disequilibrium, but an unknown experimental factor could not be ruled out.

The cohort comprised around 690 healthy bone marrow donors. At the time of sampling, all cohort members were nominally healthy, though unrecorded immune exposures were likely present. The donor tested CMV seropositive, placing the donor among the 250 to 350 seropositive members of the cohort. A peripheral blood sample was collected from each donor, and TCR beta sequencing was performed on peripheral blood mononuclear cells. The Qiagen DNeasy Blood Extraction Kit was used to extract genomic DNA from the blood cell samples. Libraries were built with the immunoSEQ multiplex PCR assay. For the multiplex PCR, a mixture combining 60 forward primers for TCR Vbeta segments and 13 reverse primers for TCR Jbeta segments was used. The CDR3 region of rearranged TCR beta genes was amplified from genomic DNA with a multiplex PCR assay. The amplified TCR beta libraries were sequenced on the Illumina HiSeq System as 87-base-pair reads. In the paper's pipeline: Across the roughly 700 repertoires, a later analysis counted some 80 million unique TCR beta chains, roughly 11 million of which were shared by at least two donors. To remove PCR and sequencing errors, raw reads were error-corrected and collapsed into unique sequences using a nearest-neighbor algorithm that merged closely related sequences. CDR3 sequences were aligned to IMGT reference sequences to assign V, D and J gene segments. For a sequence to be retained, a match of at least six nucleotides to both a V gene segment and a J gene segment was required. Rearrangements were called productive when the CDR3 lacked stop codons and stayed in frame with V and J; all others were non-productive. Following IMGT convention, CDR3 was defined as the stretch from the second conserved V-encoded cysteine to the conserved J-encoded phenylalanine. The earlier analysis of some 540 of the donors excluded any sequence lacking an unambiguous match to a single V gene segment. An earlier analysis of some 500 of the donors classified V segments as functional when productive rearrangements were above 56.7% and as segregating when the standard deviation between donors was above 5%. A statistical classification framework was developed to diagnose cytomegalovirus status using the catalog of TCR beta chain sequences. A later analysis assigned V and J genes by comparing TCR nucleotide sequences with IMGT/GENE-DB human TR gene sequences. In a later analysis, CDR3 sequences and most-parsimonious VDJ recombination scenarios were assigned using the TCRdist pipeline. A later analysis defined each TCR beta chain by its CDR3 amino acid sequence plus V-gene family, and excluded reads lacking a unique V-gene family. As a way to deal with suspected cross-contamination and a sequencing artifact, a later analysis dropped hundreds of nucleotide sequences that were highly shared and had low generation probability. For each public chain, a later analysis derived a clonal expansion index from normalized ranks of inferred template counts within each repertoire. In a later analysis, generation probabilities were computed with a VDJ recombination model fitted to out-of-frame rearrangements, and the resulting probabilities were checked against IGoR. A later analysis scored TCR-TCR, TCR-HLA and TCR-CMV co-occurrence with hypergeometric tests, applying a repertoire-size bias correction to TCR pairs. False discovery rates were estimated in a later analysis by permuting HLA or CMV assignments 20 times. In a later analysis, co-occurring TCRs were grouped with DBSCAN, and TCRdist sequence similarity was added when clustering was performed within HLA-allele-positive subsets. Repertoires with fewer than 30,000 or more than 120,000 public chains were left out of co-occurrence clustering, as were a few repertoires with anomalous nucleotide sharing. TCRdb stores this immuneACCESS table with in-frame sequences only. Part of the clones is absent; in the studies checked, under half of the shortfall reflects unresolved V genes, and no reason is known for the rest. The D gene and trimming were derived from the DNA, and the V and J assignments and clone size from that table. This sample gives 150,000 or so clones in total; 60% to 80% of them show up just once. The top ten clones comprise over 9% of the sample.

The clonotype was recovered from a man younger than 35 in good health and CMV-seropositive. Sequenced: PBMCs.

The CDR3 loop reads CASSLGLLGQGSCEQYF. The nucleotide sequence is given as TGTGCCAGCAGCTTAGGGCTACTGGGACAGGGGTCGTGCGAGCAGTACTTC. The sequence links TRBV7-3 to TRBJ2-7; 10 central bases correspond to TRBD1. Via the germline V gene, CDR1 is SGHTA and CDR2 FQGTGA. Here V drops 2 bases and J drops 6 bases, and the junction holds 13 bases not matched to any gene. The CDR3 holds 17 amino acids from the cysteine to the phenylalanine. CDR3 DNA is the only sequence kept; it has 51 bases, read in frame from the first base.